Detailed here is one TCR beta chain. There is no known antigen for this receptor. No qualities accompany the bases; no much larger clone lies one base away. The donors were healthy, HIV-negative adults with no recently reported acute infections or vaccinations. Only Caucasian adults living in Nashville, Tennessee, USA were represented among the donors. For unsorted samples, tens of millions of PBMCs were counted, and genomic DNA was extracted using the QIAamp DNA Blood Mini kit. Blood was obtained by leukapheresis, after which PBMCs were separated by Ficoll-Histopaque density gradient centrifugation and cryopreserved in liquid nitrogen vapor phase. Using the deep immunoSEQ assay, TCR CDR3 regions were amplified from genomic DNA by multiplex PCR. For each cell subset, the extracted genomic DNA was distributed evenly across all wells of several immunoSEQ 96-well plates, and each plate served as one replicate. For unsorted PBMC, approximately 290 ng of genomic DNA, equivalent to roughly 30,000 T cell genomes, went into each replicate PCR. Unsorted PBMC genomic DNA was sequenced across ten immunoSEQ deep assay plates. Purified libraries were measured with a Qubit 3.0 fluorometer, size-checked on a Bioanalyzer 2100, and measured again with the KAPA Library Quantification kit. Every immunoSEQ 96-well plate was sequenced on a dedicated single-read 150-cycle Illumina NextSeq 550 flow cell. On the study's bioinformatics: Because the immunoSEQ output held only junctional sequences and lacked quality scores, the filtering could not match the filtering applied to full-length reads. Sequences were annotated with PyIR, a Python wrapper for IgBLAST v1.9, using IMGT germline references to assign V/J genes and CDR3. Reads with weak V/J assignments (E-value above 1e-6), missing CDR3, stop codons, out-of-frame junctions, or ambiguous translated residues were removed. A V3J clonotype was defined by an identical inferred V gene, J gene, and CDR3 amino acid sequence. Percentage overlap between repertoires was calculated by dividing the number of shared unique clonotypes by the size of the smaller repertoire. Richness of each repertoire was evaluated using RTK rarefaction, the Chao1 estimator, and Recon v2.1 estimates of unobserved clonotypes. TCRdb stores this immuneACCESS table with in-frame sequences only. Part of the clones is absent; in the studies checked, under half of the shortfall reflects unresolved V genes, and no reason is known for the rest. V and J calls and clone size come straight from that table; D and trimming were deduced from the DNA. A total of about 490,000 clones appear in this sample, around 80% of them only once. About 12% of the sample lies in the top ten.

The data derive from a study of shared clonotypes between healthy human individuals (dated by TCRdb to 2019 to 2021). As for the study more broadly: The cohort comprised two women and a few men aged 18 to 49 years. Between about 0.8 and 8.9 billion PBMCs per donor were obtained by leukapheresis. Blood TCR repertoires of about five healthy adults were deeply sequenced to estimate repertoire size and the extent of clonotype sharing between individuals. Different laboratories and diverse techniques were used to prepare libraries and sequence TCR repertoires, to increase sequencing depth and limit assay-specific biases. General study outcomes and caveats: Only blood was sampled, and tissue TCR repertoires likely differ from those in blood. Pairwise subsampling led to the expectation that sequencing depth would affect the degree of clonotype sharing among donors. Because the study included a small number of donors, the genetic and exposure-history diversity represented was limited.

The CDR3 holds 13 amino acids from the cysteine to the phenylalanine. This entry keeps only the CDR3 DNA: 39 bases, framed from base 1. Reading the germline V gene (reference sequence) gives CDR1 WNHNN and CDR2 SYGVQD. The V and J ends are trimmed by 5 bases and 8 bases, leaving 12 bases between them. The sequence was collected from a woman aged 35 to 49 in good health. Some clones in this sample may be carry-over from other donors' samples. Sample: PBMCs. This chain is built from TRBV10-1 and TRBJ1-4; there is no confident call for the D gene. The CDR3 has the sequence CASSPGPEEKLFF. At the DNA level, the sequence is TGCGCCAGCAGTCCCGGGCCCGAGGAAAAACTGTTTTTT.